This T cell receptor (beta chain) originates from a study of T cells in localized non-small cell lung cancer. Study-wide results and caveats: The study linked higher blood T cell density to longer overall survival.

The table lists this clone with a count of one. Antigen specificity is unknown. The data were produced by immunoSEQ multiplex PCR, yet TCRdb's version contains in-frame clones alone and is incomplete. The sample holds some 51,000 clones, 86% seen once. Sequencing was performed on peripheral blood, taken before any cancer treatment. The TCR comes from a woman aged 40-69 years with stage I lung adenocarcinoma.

The chain's CDR3 is CASSIGQGSEGYTF. The CDR3 DNA follows: TGTGCCAGTAGTATAGGACAGGGATCGGAGGGCTACACCTTC. The chain combines TRBV19 with TRBJ1-2; 7 bases line up with TRBD1. CDR3 length equals 14 residues. Germline V gene sequence: CDR1 LNHDA, CDR2 SQIVND (reference sequence). Trimming cost V 1 base and J 8 bases; bases outside gene matches: 7.